A selection of T cell receptor beta chains follows, all from one sample in a study of blood T cell repertoires in COVID-19. Assay used: immunoSEQ multiplex PCR; TCRdb lists only in-frame clones, some missing. Of around 160,000 clones in the sample, 80% to 90% are singletons; the top ten hold approximately 10%. The sequencing input was peripheral blood. These TCRs come from a human donor in a cohort sampled during active COVID-19. The CDR3 runs from the conserved cysteine through the conserved F or W. Fields, in order: V gene, clone size, J gene, D gene, CDR3 protein, CDR3 DNA. A D gene is named only where the DNA matches it firmly. For some rows the clone size is stated as once, few or many, or as a class when expanded; others skip it.

v_call: TRBV5-6; clone_size: once; j_call: TRBJ2-1; d_call: TRBD2; cdr3_aa: CASSSISGGTISYNEQFF; cdr3_nt: TGTGCCAGCAGCTCAATTAGCGGGGGAACCATCTCCTACAATGAGCAGTTCTTC
v_call: TRBV19; clone_size: -; j_call: TRBJ1-5; d_call: -; cdr3_aa: CATKGRSDAGNQPQHF; cdr3_nt: TGTGCCACCAAGGGGCGATCAGATGCCGGCAATCAGCCCCAGCATTTT
v_call: TRBV25-1; clone_size: few; j_call: TRBJ2-5; d_call: -; cdr3_aa: CASSEKRGQETQYF; cdr3_nt: TGTGCCAGCAGTGAAAAGAGGGGGCAAGAGACCCAGTACTTC
v_call: TRBV24-1; clone_size: -; j_call: TRBJ1-2; d_call: -; cdr3_aa: CATSDLAVHF; cdr3_nt: TGTGCCACCAGTGATTTGGCAGTTCACTTC
v_call: TRBV29-1; clone_size: -; j_call: TRBJ2-5; d_call: -; cdr3_aa: CSGRGFSETQYF; cdr3_nt: TGCAGCGGGAGAGGGTTCTCAGAGACCCAGTACTTC
v_call: TRBV19; clone_size: once; j_call: TRBJ2-1; d_call: TRBD2; cdr3_aa: CASAHTASGGGWNEQFF; cdr3_nt: TGTGCCAGTGCTCATACCGCTAGCGGGGGGGGATGGAATGAGCAGTTCTTC
v_call: TRBV24-1; clone_size: -; j_call: TRBJ2-1; d_call: TRBD2; cdr3_aa: CATSDWRGASYNEQFF; cdr3_nt: TGTGCCACCAGTGATTGGCGGGGGGCATCCTACAATGAGCAGTTCTTC
v_call: TRBV5-4; clone_size: -; j_call: TRBJ2-5; d_call: -; cdr3_aa: CASRAQGTKSPETQYF; cdr3_nt: TGTGCCAGCAGGGCTCAGGGGACCAAAAGTCCAGAGACCCAGTACTTC
v_call: TRBV7-9; clone_size: -; j_call: TRBJ1-2; d_call: TRBD1; cdr3_aa: CASSEDRGYGYTF; cdr3_nt: TGTGCCAGCTCCGAGGACAGGGGCTATGGCTACACCTTC
v_call: TRBV6-2/TRBV6-3; clone_size: -; j_call: TRBJ2-7; d_call: TRBD2; cdr3_aa: CASSYGRLAGAEQYF; cdr3_nt: TGTGCCAGCAGTTACGGAAGACTAGCTGGGGCCGAGCAGTACTTC
v_call: TRBV30; clone_size: -; j_call: TRBJ2-3; d_call: TRBD1; cdr3_aa: CAFDRGTDTQYF; cdr3_nt: TGTGCCTTCGACAGGGGGACAGATACGCAGTATTTT
v_call: TRBV3-1/TRBV3-2; clone_size: once; j_call: TRBJ2-1; d_call: TRBD1; cdr3_aa: CASSRTGRVNEQFF; cdr3_nt: TGTGCCAGCAGCCGGACAGGGCGGGTAAATGAGCAGTTCTTC
v_call: TRBV30; clone_size: few; j_call: TRBJ1-5; d_call: -; cdr3_aa: CAWSGSSQPQHF; cdr3_nt: TGTGCCTGGTCGGGGTCAAGTCAGCCCCAGCATTTT
v_call: TRBV15; clone_size: few; j_call: TRBJ1-5; d_call: -; cdr3_aa: CAAGDSNQPQHF; cdr3_nt: TGTGCCGCGGGCGATAGCAATCAGCCCCAGCATTTT
v_call: TRBV29-1; clone_size: -; j_call: TRBJ2-4; d_call: -; cdr3_aa: CSVRDKNIQYF; cdr3_nt: TGCAGCGTTCGGGACAAAAACATTCAGTACTTC
v_call: TRBV18; clone_size: -; j_call: TRBJ2-7; d_call: TRBD2; cdr3_aa: CASSSGTSSYEQYF; cdr3_nt: TGTGCCAGCTCAAGTGGGACTAGCTCCTACGAGCAGTACTTC
v_call: TRBV5-1; clone_size: -; j_call: TRBJ2-3; d_call: TRBD2; cdr3_aa: CASSLVGSGMTDTQYF; cdr3_nt: TGCGCCAGCAGCTTGGTGGGTAGCGGGATGACAGATACGCAGTATTTT
v_call: TRBV6-2/TRBV6-3; clone_size: -; j_call: TRBJ2-3; d_call: TRBD2; cdr3_aa: CASSQGPLAGETTTDTQYF; cdr3_nt: TGTGCCAGCAGCCAGGGACCTCTAGCGGGAGAGACTACCACAGATACGCAGTATTTT
v_call: TRBV28; clone_size: -; j_call: TRBJ1-4; d_call: -; cdr3_aa: CASSFADKNEKLFF; cdr3_nt: TGTGCCAGCAGTTTTGCCGACAAGAATGAAAAACTGTTTTTT
v_call: TRBV3-1/TRBV3-2; clone_size: -; j_call: TRBJ2-7; d_call: TRBD2; cdr3_aa: CASSASASPGGYEQYF; cdr3_nt: TGTGCCAGCAGTGCAAGTGCGTCTCCGGGGGGATACGAGCAGTACTTC
v_call: TRBV18; clone_size: -; j_call: TRBJ1-5; d_call: -; cdr3_aa: CASSLDGDQPQHF; cdr3_nt: TGTGCCAGCTCACTCGACGGGGATCAGCCCCAGCATTTT
v_call: TRBV7-9; clone_size: -; j_call: TRBJ2-5; d_call: TRBD1; cdr3_aa: CASSYDRDRGIRYQETQYF; cdr3_nt: TGTGCCAGCAGCTATGACCGGGACAGGGGAATTCGGTACCAAGAGACCCAGTACTTC
v_call: TRBV19; clone_size: few; j_call: TRBJ2-4; d_call: TRBD1; cdr3_aa: CASQPTGNIQYF; cdr3_nt: TGTGCCAGCCAGCCGACAGGGAACATTCAGTACTTC
v_call: TRBV9; clone_size: few; j_call: TRBJ2-3; d_call: TRBD2; cdr3_aa: CASSVGGGSLDTQYF; cdr3_nt: TGTGCCAGCAGCGTAGGCGGGGGGTCCCTAGATACGCAGTATTTT
v_call: TRBV20-1; clone_size: few; j_call: TRBJ1-5; d_call: TRBD1; cdr3_aa: CSASQPGGESNQPQHF; cdr3_nt: TGCAGTGCTAGTCAACCAGGGGGCGAGAGCAATCAGCCCCAGCATTTT
v_call: TRBV4-3; clone_size: -; j_call: TRBJ2-7; d_call: TRBD1; cdr3_aa: CASSQDRGLYEQYF; cdr3_nt: TGCGCCAGCAGCCAAGATAGGGGGCTCTACGAGCAGTACTTC
v_call: TRBV6-1; clone_size: -; j_call: TRBJ1-2; d_call: -; cdr3_aa: CASSESRGPYGYTF; cdr3_nt: TGTGCCAGCAGTGAAAGCCGCGGCCCCTATGGCTACACCTTC
v_call: TRBV3-1/TRBV3-2; clone_size: -; j_call: TRBJ1-2; d_call: -; cdr3_aa: CASRPYEGGYTF; cdr3_nt: TGTGCCAGCAGACCCTACGAGGGTGGCTACACCTTC
v_call: TRBV3-1/TRBV3-2; clone_size: -; j_call: TRBJ2-5; d_call: TRBD2; cdr3_aa: CASSQARTSGGLETQYF; cdr3_nt: TGTGCCAGCAGCCAAGCACGGACTAGCGGCGGGTTGGAGACCCAGTACTTC
v_call: TRBV19; clone_size: -; j_call: TRBJ1-3; d_call: TRBD1; cdr3_aa: CASRGQGFGNTIYF; cdr3_nt: TGTGCCAGCAGAGGACAGGGCTTTGGAAACACCATATATTTT
v_call: TRBV28; clone_size: -; j_call: TRBJ1-4; d_call: -; cdr3_aa: CASSVQRGGRGEKLFF; cdr3_nt: TGTGCCAGCAGTGTCCAACGGGGGGGCAGGGGCGAAAAACTGTTTTTT
v_call: TRBV29-1; clone_size: -; j_call: TRBJ1-5; d_call: -; cdr3_aa: CSVGSGSNQPQHF; cdr3_nt: TGCAGCGTTGGAAGCGGAAGCAATCAGCCCCAGCATTTT
v_call: TRBV2; clone_size: -; j_call: TRBJ2-3; d_call: TRBD1; cdr3_aa: CASSEGTGSDTQYF; cdr3_nt: TGTGCCAGCAGTGAAGGGACAGGGTCAGATACGCAGTATTTT
v_call: TRBV19; clone_size: -; j_call: TRBJ2-2; d_call: -; cdr3_aa: CASREQGSTGELFF; cdr3_nt: TGTGCCAGTAGAGAACAGGGATCCACCGGGGAGCTGTTTTTT
v_call: TRBV7-9; clone_size: -; j_call: TRBJ1-1; d_call: TRBD1; cdr3_aa: CASSLGTGNTEAFF; cdr3_nt: TGTGCCAGCAGCTTAGGGACAGGGAACACTGAAGCTTTCTTT
v_call: TRBV19; clone_size: -; j_call: TRBJ1-1; d_call: -; cdr3_aa: CASISSMRTEAFF; cdr3_nt: TGTGCCAGTATATCTTCAATGAGGACTGAAGCTTTCTTT
v_call: TRBV30; clone_size: few; j_call: TRBJ2-5; d_call: -; cdr3_aa: CAGTETQETQYF; cdr3_nt: TGTGCCGGAACCGAGACTCAAGAGACCCAGTACTTC
v_call: TRBV5-1; clone_size: -; j_call: TRBJ2-1; d_call: TRBD1; cdr3_aa: CASSSIDRDNEQFF; cdr3_nt: TGCGCCAGCAGCTCAATCGACAGGGACAATGAGCAGTTCTTC
v_call: TRBV5-4; clone_size: -; j_call: TRBJ1-3; d_call: -; cdr3_aa: CASSLAGADAYSGNTIYF; cdr3_nt: TGTGCCAGCAGCTTGGCGGGAGCTGACGCATACTCTGGAAACACCATATATTTT
v_call: TRBV6-6; clone_size: -; j_call: TRBJ2-7; d_call: TRBD2; cdr3_aa: CASSSPWRGGPLEQYF; cdr3_nt: TGTGCCAGCAGTTCCCCCTGGCGGGGGGGCCCCCTAGAGCAGTACTTC
v_call: TRBV6-5; clone_size: -; j_call: TRBJ2-6; d_call: TRBD1; cdr3_aa: CASIGDRENVLTF; cdr3_nt: TGTGCCAGCATCGGGGACAGAGAGAACGTCCTGACTTTC
v_call: TRBV7-9; clone_size: few; j_call: TRBJ1-2; d_call: -; cdr3_aa: CASSLSGAGANYGYTF; cdr3_nt: TGTGCCAGCAGCTTATCCGGCGCCGGGGCTAACTATGGCTACACCTTC
v_call: TRBV5-1; clone_size: -; j_call: TRBJ2-7; d_call: -; cdr3_aa: CASSEGGPNSYEQYF; cdr3_nt: TGCGCCAGCAGTGAAGGAGGACCGAACTCCTACGAGCAGTACTTC
v_call: TRBV5-5; clone_size: -; j_call: TRBJ2-1; d_call: TRBD1; cdr3_aa: CASSLRGLGSYNEQFF; cdr3_nt: TGTGCCAGCAGCTTGAGGGGGCTAGGTTCCTACAATGAGCAGTTCTTC
v_call: TRBV28; clone_size: many; j_call: TRBJ1-2; d_call: TRBD1; cdr3_aa: CASSPPTGGAYGGYTF; cdr3_nt: TGTGCCAGCAGTCCGCCGACAGGGGGCGCCTATGGCGGCTACACCTTC
v_call: TRBV18; clone_size: -; j_call: TRBJ1-2; d_call: TRBD1; cdr3_aa: CASSTTGVGYTF; cdr3_nt: TGTGCCAGCTCAACCACAGGGGTCGGCTACACCTTC
v_call: TRBV10-1; clone_size: -; j_call: TRBJ2-7; d_call: TRBD1; cdr3_aa: CASSNRGEQYF; cdr3_nt: TGCGCCAGCAGCAACAGGGGCGAGCAGTACTTC
v_call: TRBV18; clone_size: -; j_call: TRBJ2-3; d_call: TRBD1; cdr3_aa: CASSPADRGLSGSSCF; cdr3_nt: TGTGCCAGCTCACCAGCGGACAGGGGGCTCAGCGGGAGTTCGTGTTTT
v_call: TRBV5-4; clone_size: -; j_call: TRBJ2-2; d_call: -; cdr3_aa: CASSPGTRSGGELFF; cdr3_nt: TGTGCCAGCAGCCCCGGGACTCGCAGCGGCGGGGAGCTGTTTTTT
v_call: TRBV27; clone_size: -; j_call: TRBJ2-1; d_call: -; cdr3_aa: CASSLSGATSLYNEQFF; cdr3_nt: TGTGCCAGCAGTTTGTCAGGGGCTACGTCACTTTACAATGAGCAGTTCTTC
v_call: TRBV18; clone_size: -; j_call: TRBJ2-1; d_call: -; cdr3_aa: CASSTGTSSSYNEQFF; cdr3_nt: TGTGCCAGCTCAACCGGGACTTCTAGCTCCTACAATGAGCAGTTCTTC